Reported below is one T cell receptor (beta chain). V was cut by 0 bases and J by 8 bases, with 2 bases left in between. Germline V gives CDR1 MNHEY, CDR2 SVGEGT. The CDR3 contains 12 residues. The data derive from a study of blood T cell repertoires in COVID-19. The data were produced by immunoSEQ multiplex PCR, yet TCRdb's version contains in-frame clones alone and is incomplete. The table shows about half a million clones, with 75% to 90% occurring only once. What was sequenced was peripheral blood. The receptor's source is a human donor in a cohort sampled during active COVID-19. The chain recombines TRBV6-2 or TRBV6-3 with TRBJ2-6; D is undetermined. CDR3 DNA: TGTGCCAGCAGTTACTCCTCCAACGTCCTGACTTTC. Translated: CASSYSSNVLTF.